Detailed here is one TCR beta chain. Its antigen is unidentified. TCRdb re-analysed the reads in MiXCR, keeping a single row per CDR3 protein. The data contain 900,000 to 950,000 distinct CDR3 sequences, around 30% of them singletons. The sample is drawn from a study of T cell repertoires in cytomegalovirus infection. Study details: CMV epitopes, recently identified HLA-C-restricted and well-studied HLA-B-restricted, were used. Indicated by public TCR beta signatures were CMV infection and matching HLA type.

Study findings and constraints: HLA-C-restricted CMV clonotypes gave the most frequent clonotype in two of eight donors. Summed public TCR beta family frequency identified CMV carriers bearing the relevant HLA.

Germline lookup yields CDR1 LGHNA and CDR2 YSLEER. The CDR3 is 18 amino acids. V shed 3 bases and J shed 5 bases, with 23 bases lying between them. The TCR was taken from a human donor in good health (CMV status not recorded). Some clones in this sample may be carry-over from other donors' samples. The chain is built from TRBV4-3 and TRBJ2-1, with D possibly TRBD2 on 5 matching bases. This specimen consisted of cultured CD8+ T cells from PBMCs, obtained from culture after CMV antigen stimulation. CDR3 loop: CASSHAPEGSLIDNEQFF. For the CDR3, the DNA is TGCGCCAGCAGCCATGCCCCCGAGGGTAGCCTGATAGACAATGAGCAGTTCTTC.